Following are 2 T cell receptor beta chains from one sample sequenced in a study of T cell responses to AZD1222 COVID-19 vaccine. This table comes from immunoSEQ multiplex PCR, and its TCRdb copy is limited to in-frame clones, with some not included. The sample lists roughly 80,000 clones, over 75% seen once, with more than 5% in the top ten. The sample was peripheral blood, taken on day 0 of MenACWY control vaccination. The receptors stem from an adult in good health.

The V gene is TRBV27, the J gene TRBJ1-1, with D perhaps matching TRBD1 (6 bases). The CDR3 length is 11 residues. Between the trimmed V and J ends, which lost 3 bases and 8 bases, there was a span of 7 bases. Germline V gene lookup returns CDR1 MNHEY and CDR2 SMNVEV (reference sequence). The DNA of the CDR3 is TGTGCCAGCAGTTTCGGGACAGAAGCTTTCTTT. Translated, it gives CASSFGTEAFF.

This clone has only a few counts. The V call is TRBV19, the J call TRBJ1-4; D is undetermined. The CDR3 runs 14 residues. Trimming left V 5 bases short and J 0 bases short, with 7 bases between. Germline values: CDR1 LNHDA, CDR2 SQIVND (reference sequence). This chain's CDR3 is CASSLFATNEKLFF. As DNA, the CDR3 is TGTGCCAGTAGTTTGTTTGCAACTAATGAAAAACTGTTTTTT.